These 9 T cell receptor beta chains were sequenced from one sample in a study of T cell repertoires in cytomegalovirus infection. MiXCR, applied by TCRdb to the reads, yields one record per CDR3 protein. Of 180,000 or so distinct CDR3 sequences in the sample, roughly 15% are singletons; the top ten hold roughly 24%. The sample was CD8+ T cells from PBMCs. These receptors were taken from a human donor in good health (CMV status not recorded). Some clones in this sample may be carry-over from other donors' samples.

The V and J genes are TRBV7-2 and TRBJ2-7; D perhaps matches TRBD2 (5 bases). Germline CDR1 and CDR2: SGHTA and FQGNSA. The CDR3 runs to 13 residues. Between the trimmed V and J ends, which lost 0 bases and 7 bases, there was a span of 10 bases. CDR3 loop: CASSLALGEEQYF. CDR3 sequence (DNA): TGTGCCAGCAGCTTAGCGCTCGGGGAAGAGCAGTACTTC. The full variable domain, its missing parts supplied by reference TRBV7-2 and TRBJ2-7, is GAGVSQSPSNKVTEKGKDVELRCDPISGHTALYWYRQSLGQGLEFLIYFQGNSAPDKSGLPSDRFSAERTGGSVSTLTIQRTQQEDSAVYLCASSLALGEEQYFGPGTRLTVT.

The chain employs TRBV15 and TRBJ2-7; 7 nucleotides line up with TRBD2. The CDR3 consists of 15 residues. J lost 2 bases, V lost 0 bases, and 4 bases had no gene match. Germline-derived CDR1 and CDR2 are LNHNV and YYDKDF (reference sequence). CDR3: CATSRDGGGTYEQYF. The CDR3 DNA is TGTGCCACCAGCAGAGATGGGGGGGGGACCTACGAGCAGTACTTC.

This chain joins TRBV20-1 and TRBJ2-1; 7 bases match TRBD1. The CDR3 is 17 amino acids. Germline-derived CDR1 and CDR2 are DFQATT and SNEGSKA (reference sequence). Trimming took 0 bases from V and 5 from J; bases not matched to a gene: 13. CDR3 coding DNA: TGCAGTGCTAGAGATCCCCACGAGGACAGGAGAAACAATGAGCAGTTCTTC. It yields the protein CSARDPHEDRRNNEQFF.

Only a few counts were recorded for this clonotype. The chain links TRBV6-6 to TRBJ1-2; 7 bases align to TRBD1. The CDR3 has 12 residues. Germline values: CDR1 MNHNY, CDR2 SVGAGI (reference sequence). Trimming cost V 9 bases and J 2 bases; bases outside gene matches: 3. In DNA, the CDR3 is TGTGCCAGTCGGACAGGCAACTATGGCTACACCTTC. Translated: CASRTGNYGYTF.

This rearrangement joins TRBV28 to TRBJ2-7; weak D call: TRBD2 (5 bases). CDR1 MDHEN and CDR2 SYDVKM come from the germline V gene. CDR3 size: 13 residues. Trimming left V 6 bases short and J 3 bases short, with 12 bases between. Here the CDR3 DNA reads TGTGCCAGCAGGGCTACGGGGATCTACGAGCAGTACTTC. Its translation is CASRATGIYEQYF.

The chain has TRBV10-3 and TRBJ1-1; D perhaps matches TRBD1 (6 bases). Germline-derived CDR1 and CDR2 are ENHRY and SYGVKD. V was trimmed by 8 bases and J by 4 bases, leaving 14 bases between them. The CDR3 is made up of 13 amino acids. The CDR3 spells CAIEGGLGTEAFF. The CDR3 bases are TGTGCCATCGAGGGGGGACTCGGCACTGAAGCTTTCTTT.

The chain carries TRBV4-1 and TRBJ2-4; D is possibly TRBD1 or TRBD2 (5 bases each). This CDR3 contains 17 residues. CDR1 is MGHRA, CDR2 YSYEKL, per germline. Trimming took off 1 base at V and 3 bases at J, with 16 bases between the two ends. This CDR3 is CASSQGSRPGLKNIQYF. The CDR3, as DNA: TGCGCCAGCAGCCAAGGCTCCCGCCCGGGGCTCAAAAACATTCAGTACTTC.

The gene calls are TRBV2 and TRBJ1-5; D may be TRBD1 (5 bases). The length of the CDR3 is 14 residues. The germline V gene encodes CDR1 SNHLY and CDR2 FYNNEI. The V gene lost 3 bases and the J gene lost 6 bases, with 12 bases spanning the gap. CDR3 in amino acids: CASSDGQGRQPQHF. CDR3 sequence (DNA): TGTGCCAGCAGTGATGGGCAGGGTCGTCAGCCCCAGCATTTT.

The chain carries TRBV28 and TRBJ1-3; D unclear. Germline V gene lookup returns CDR1 MDHEN and CDR2 SYDVKM. CDR3 length equals 15 residues. Trimming stripped 5 bases from V and 6 bases from J, with 17 bases between. Written as DNA, the CDR3 is TGTGCCAGCAGTACCCGGAGATTAGGAATAAACACCATATATTTT. Encoded protein: CASSTRRLGINTIYF.